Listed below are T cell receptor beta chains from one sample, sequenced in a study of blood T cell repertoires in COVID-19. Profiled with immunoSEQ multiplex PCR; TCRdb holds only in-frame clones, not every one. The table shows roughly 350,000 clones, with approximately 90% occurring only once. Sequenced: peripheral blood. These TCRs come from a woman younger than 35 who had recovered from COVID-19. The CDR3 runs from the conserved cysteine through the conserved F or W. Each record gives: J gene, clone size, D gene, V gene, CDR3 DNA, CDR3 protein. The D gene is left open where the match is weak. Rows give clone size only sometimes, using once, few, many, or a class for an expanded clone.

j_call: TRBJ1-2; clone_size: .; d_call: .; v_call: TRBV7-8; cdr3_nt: TGTGCCAGCAGCTTGCATCGGGCAGGGGCGCCCGGCTACACCTTC; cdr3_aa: CASSLHRAGAPGYTF
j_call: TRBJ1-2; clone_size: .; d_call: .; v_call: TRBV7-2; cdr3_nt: TGTGCCAGCAGCTTTTATCCCGCAGGGGATTACTATGGCTACACCTTC; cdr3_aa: CASSFYPAGDYYGYTF
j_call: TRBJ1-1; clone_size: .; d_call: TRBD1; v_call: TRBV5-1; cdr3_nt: TGCGCCAGCAGCGGAGGACAGGGGAACACTGAAGCTTTCTTT; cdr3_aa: CASSGGQGNTEAFF
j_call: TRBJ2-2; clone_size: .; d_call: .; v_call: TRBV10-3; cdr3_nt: TGTGCCATCAGTGAGCCCACAGGGTTTGTCACCGGGGAGCTGTTTTTT; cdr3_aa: CAISEPTGFVTGELFF
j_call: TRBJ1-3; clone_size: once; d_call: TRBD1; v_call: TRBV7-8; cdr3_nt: TGTGCCAGCAGCGCCCTAGACAGGGGGGTTTCAGGAAACACCATATATTTT; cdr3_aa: CASSALDRGVSGNTIYF
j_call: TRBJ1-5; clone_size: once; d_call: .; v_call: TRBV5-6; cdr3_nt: TGTGCCAGCAGCTTGGCCGGTTATAGCAATCAGCCCCAGCATTTT; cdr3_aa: CASSLAGYSNQPQHF
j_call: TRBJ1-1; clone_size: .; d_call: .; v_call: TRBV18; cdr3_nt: TGTGCCAGCTCACCACTAGACAGCCAAATGAACACTGAAGCTTTCTTT; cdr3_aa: CASSPLDSQMNTEAFF
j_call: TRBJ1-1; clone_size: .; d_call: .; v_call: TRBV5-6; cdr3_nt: TGTGCCAGCAGCTGGGGGCGGGGGTCCACTGAAGCTTTCTTT; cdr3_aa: CASSWGRGSTEAFF
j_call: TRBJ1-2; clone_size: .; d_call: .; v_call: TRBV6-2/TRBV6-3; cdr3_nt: TGTGCCAGCAGTTACTCGACAGGACGGAATGGCTACACCTTC; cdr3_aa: CASSYSTGRNGYTF
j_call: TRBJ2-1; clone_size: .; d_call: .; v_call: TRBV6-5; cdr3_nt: TGTGCCAGCATTAGCAATGGAGACGAGCAGTTCTTC; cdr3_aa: CASISNGDEQFF
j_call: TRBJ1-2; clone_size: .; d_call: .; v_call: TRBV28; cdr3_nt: TGTGCCAGCAGTTCCCCCCCAAGCTCCGCTCGAGAACGGTACACCTTC; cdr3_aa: CASSSPPSSARERYTF
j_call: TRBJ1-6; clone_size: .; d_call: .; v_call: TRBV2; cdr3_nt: TGTGCCAGCAGCGACAGGTTCGCACCCCTCCACTTT; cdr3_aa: CASSDRFAPLHF
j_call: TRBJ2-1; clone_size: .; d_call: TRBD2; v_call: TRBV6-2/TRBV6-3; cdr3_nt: TGTGCCAGCAGTACCCGGACTAGCGGGCGATACAATGAGCAGTTCTTC; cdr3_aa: CASSTRTSGRYNEQFF
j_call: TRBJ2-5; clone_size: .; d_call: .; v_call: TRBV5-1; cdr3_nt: TGCGCCAGCAGCTTGTCGGCGGCTCAAGAGACCCAGTACTTC; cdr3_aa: CASSLSAAQETQYF
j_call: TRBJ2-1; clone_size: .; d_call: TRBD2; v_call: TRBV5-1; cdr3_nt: TGCGCCAGCAGCTTGCCCCAAACTAGCGGGAGTGGCAATGAGCAGTTCTTC; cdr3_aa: CASSLPQTSGSGNEQFF
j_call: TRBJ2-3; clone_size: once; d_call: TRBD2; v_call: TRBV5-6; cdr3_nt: TGTGCCAGCAGCTTCCGGGTCGGACTAGCGGGATTAACAGATACGCAGTATTTT; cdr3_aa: CASSFRVGLAGLTDTQYF
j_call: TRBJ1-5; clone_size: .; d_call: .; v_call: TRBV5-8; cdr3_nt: TGTGCCAGCAGCTCGAGTTACAGGGTCAATCAGCCCCAGCATTTT; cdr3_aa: CASSSSYRVNQPQHF
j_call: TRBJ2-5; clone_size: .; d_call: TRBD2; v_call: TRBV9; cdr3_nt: TGTGCCAGCAGCGCGACTAGCTGGTACCAAGAGACCCAGTACTTC; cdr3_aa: CASSATSWYQETQYF
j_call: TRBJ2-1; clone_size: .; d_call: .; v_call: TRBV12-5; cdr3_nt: TGTGCTAGTGGTGCCTCGGCGGGATTAAACAATGAGCAGTTCTTC; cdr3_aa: CASGASAGLNNEQFF